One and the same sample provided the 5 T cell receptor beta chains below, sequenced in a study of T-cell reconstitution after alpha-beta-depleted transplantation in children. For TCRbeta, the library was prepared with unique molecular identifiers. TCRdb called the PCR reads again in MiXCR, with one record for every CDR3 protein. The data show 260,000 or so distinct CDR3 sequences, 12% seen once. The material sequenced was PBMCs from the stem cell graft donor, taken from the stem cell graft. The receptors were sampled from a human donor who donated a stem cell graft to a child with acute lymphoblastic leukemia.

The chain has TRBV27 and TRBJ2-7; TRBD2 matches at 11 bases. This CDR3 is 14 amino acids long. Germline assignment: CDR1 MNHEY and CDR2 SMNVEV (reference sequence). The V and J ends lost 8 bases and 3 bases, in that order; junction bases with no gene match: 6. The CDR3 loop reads CASALAGGFYEQYF. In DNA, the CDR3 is TGTGCCAGCGCATTAGCGGGAGGGTTCTACGAGCAGTACTTC.

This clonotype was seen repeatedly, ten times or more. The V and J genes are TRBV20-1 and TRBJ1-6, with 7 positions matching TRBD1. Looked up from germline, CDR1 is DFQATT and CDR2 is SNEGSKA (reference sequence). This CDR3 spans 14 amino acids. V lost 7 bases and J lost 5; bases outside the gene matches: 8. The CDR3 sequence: CSGRQGQHNSPLHF. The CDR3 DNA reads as TGCAGTGGCAGACAGGGCCAGCATAATTCACCCCTCCACTTT.

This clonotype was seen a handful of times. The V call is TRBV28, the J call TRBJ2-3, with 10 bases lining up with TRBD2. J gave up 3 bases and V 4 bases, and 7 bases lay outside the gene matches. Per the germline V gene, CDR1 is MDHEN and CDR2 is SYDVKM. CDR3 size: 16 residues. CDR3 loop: CASSSEASGSTDTQYF. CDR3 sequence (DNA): TGTGCCAGCAGTTCAGAAGCTAGCGGGAGTACAGATACGCAGTATTTT.

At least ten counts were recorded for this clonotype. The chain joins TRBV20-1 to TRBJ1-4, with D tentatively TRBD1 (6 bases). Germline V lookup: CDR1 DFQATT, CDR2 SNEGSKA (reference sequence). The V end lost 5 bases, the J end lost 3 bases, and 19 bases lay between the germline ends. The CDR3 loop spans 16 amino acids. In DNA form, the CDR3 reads TGCAGTGCTGGCTGGGACATGGGCACTGCTAATGAAAAACTGTTTTTT. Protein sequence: CSAGWDMGTANEKLFF.

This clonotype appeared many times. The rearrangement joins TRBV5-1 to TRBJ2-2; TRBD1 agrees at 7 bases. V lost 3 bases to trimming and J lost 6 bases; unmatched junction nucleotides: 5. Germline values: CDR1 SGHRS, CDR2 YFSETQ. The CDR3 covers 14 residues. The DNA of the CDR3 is TGCGCCAGCAGCTGGGTACAGGGGTCCGGGGAGCTGTTTTTT. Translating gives CASSWVQGSGELFF.